One sample yielded the 10 T cell receptor beta chains listed below, sequenced in a study of T and B cells in COVID-19 patients. From blood, roughly 220-550 ng of genomic DNA served as TRB template. Multiplex PCR with BIOMED2 TRB-A/B primer pools amplified TRB rearrangements. TCRdb passed the multiplex PCR reads through MiXCR, listing each CDR3 protein once. The sample yields around 21,000 distinct CDR3 sequences, roughly 29% seen once. The sample consisted of blood. These receptors all come from a human donor who had recovered from COVID-19.

The J gene is TRBJ2-7, the V gene TRBV4-2; no definite D call. The CDR3 sequence is 13 residues long. The V end was cut by 0 bases, the J end by 2 bases, with 5 bases between. From germline, CDR1 is LGHNA and CDR2 YNFKEQ. This chain's CDR3 is CASSQDQPYEQYF. DNA for the CDR3: TGTGCCAGCAGCCAAGATCAACCCTACGAGCAGTACTTC.

This clonotype appeared many times. This sequence joins TRBV19 and TRBJ1-1; D is possibly TRBD1 (5 bases). Per the germline V gene, CDR1 is LNHDA and CDR2 is SQIVND (reference sequence). The V end was cut by 3 bases, the J end by 6 bases, with 8 bases between. There are 12 residues in the CDR3. The CDR3 nucleotides are TGTGCCAGTAGTATGGGGGGACCTGAAGCTTTCTTT. It translates to CASSMGGPEAFF. The whole variable domain, remainder taken from reference TRBV19 and TRBJ1-1, is DGGITQSPKYLFRKEGQNVTLSCEQNLNHDAMYWYRQDPGQGLRLIYYSQIVNDFQKGDIAEGYSVSREKKESFPLTVTSAQKNPTAFYLCASSMGGPEAFFGQGTRLTVV.

This clonotype ranks as medium-sized (0.01 to 0.1%). The rearrangement uses TRBV19 and TRBJ1-6, with TRBD1 as a possible D gene (6 bases). The length of the CDR3 is 15 residues. Germline CDR1 and CDR2: LNHDA and SQIVND (reference sequence). V was trimmed by 4 bases and J by 6 bases, leaving 13 bases between them. As DNA, the CDR3 is TGTGCCAGTAGTACGCAGGGGACATTTAATTCACCCCTCCACTTT. Translated: CASSTQGTFNSPLHF. The whole variable domain, remainder taken from reference TRBV19 and TRBJ1-6, is DGGITQSPKYLFRKEGQNVTLSCEQNLNHDAMYWYRQDPGQGLRLIYYSQIVNDFQKGDIAEGYSVSREKKESFPLTVTSAQKNPTAFYLCASSTQGTFNSPLHFGNGTRLTVT.

The rearrangement links TRBV5-1 to TRBJ2-7; 10 bases line up with TRBD1. The CDR3 loop spans 12 amino acids. Germline CDR1 SGHRS, CDR2 YFSETQ. Trimming at V came to 6 bases and at J to 5 bases, leaving 2 bases not matched to a gene. Here the CDR3 DNA reads TGCGCCAGCACAGGGACAGGGGACGAGCAGTACTTC. Protein sequence: CASTGTGDEQYF.

This sequence joins TRBV18 and TRBJ1-1; D gene unclear. The V gene's germline CDR1 is KGHSH and CDR2 LQKENI. The CDR3 runs 15 residues. V was trimmed by 5 bases and J by 0 bases, leaving 13 bases between them. This chain's CDR3 is CASSGMESVNTEAFF. Written as DNA, the CDR3 is TGTGCCAGCTCAGGGATGGAGAGTGTGAACACTGAAGCTTTCTTT.

The rearrangement links TRBV10-3 to TRBJ1-1, with D unclear. This CDR3 has 12 residues. With 6 bases removed from V and 7 bases from J, the gap between germline ends came to 12 bases. Germline CDR1 is ENHRY and CDR2 is SYGVKD. The CDR3 loop reads CAISPAANEAFF. The CDR3 nucleotides read TGTGCCATCAGCCCAGCCGCGAATGAAGCTTTCTTT.

In its sample, this clonotype was seen many times. The CDR3 sequence is CASSFGDTQYF. CDR3 DNA sequence: TGTGCCAGCAGTTTTGGGGATACGCAGTATTTT. J is TRBJ2-3 and V is TRBV12-3 or TRBV12-4; no firm D call. V dropped 3 bases and J dropped 6 bases, with 4 bases sitting between them. This CDR3 is 11 amino acids long.

This clonotype is judged medium-sized. The chain has TRBV10-3 and TRBJ2-7, with D tentatively TRBD1 (5 bases). Germline-derived CDR1 and CDR2 are ENHRY and SYGVKD. Trimming stripped 2 bases from V and 3 bases from J, with 11 bases between. The CDR3 runs to 14 residues. CDR3 sequence (DNA): TGTGCCATCAGTGAGAGGGGCGATAGCTACGAGCAGTACTTC. It is translated as CAISERGDSYEQYF.

This clonotype was observed at least ten times. This rearrangement joins TRBV6-5 to TRBJ2-2, with 9 nucleotides matching TRBD2. Germline-derived CDR1 and CDR2 are MNHEY and SVGAGI. This CDR3 spans 16 amino acids. Trimming at V came to 6 bases and at J to 0 bases, leaving 5 bases not matched to a gene. Here the CDR3 reads CASRLSGGPNTGELFF. DNA for the CDR3: TGTGCCAGCAGACTTAGCGGGGGCCCGAACACCGGGGAGCTGTTTTTT.

This clonotype rates as large (0.1 to 1%). The chain uses TRBV5-6 and TRBJ2-3, with 8 bases that match TRBD1. Germline values: CDR1 SGHDT, CDR2 YYEEEE. The V segment lost 0 bases and the J segment 1 base; nucleotides outside the gene matches: 1. CDR3 length: 15 residues. The CDR3 nucleotides are TGTGCCAGCAGCTTGGCGACAGGGGGCACAGATACGCAGTATTTT. Translating gives CASSLATGGTDTQYF.